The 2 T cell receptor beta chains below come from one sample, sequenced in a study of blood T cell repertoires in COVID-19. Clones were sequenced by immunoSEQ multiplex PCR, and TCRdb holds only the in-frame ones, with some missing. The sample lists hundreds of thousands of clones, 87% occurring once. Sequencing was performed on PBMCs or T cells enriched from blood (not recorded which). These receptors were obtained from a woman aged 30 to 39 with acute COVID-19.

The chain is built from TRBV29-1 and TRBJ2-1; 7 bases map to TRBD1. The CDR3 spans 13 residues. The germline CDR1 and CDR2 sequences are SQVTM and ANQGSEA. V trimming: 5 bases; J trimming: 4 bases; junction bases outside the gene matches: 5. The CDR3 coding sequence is TGCAGCGTTTCCCCCAGGGGGTACAATGAGCAGTTCTTC. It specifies CSVSPRGYNEQFF.

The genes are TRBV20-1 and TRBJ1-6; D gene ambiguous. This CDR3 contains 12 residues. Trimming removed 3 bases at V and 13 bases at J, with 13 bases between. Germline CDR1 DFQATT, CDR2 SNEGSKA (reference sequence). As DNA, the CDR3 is TGCAGTGCTAGTACCCCGACGGGGCCCCTCCACTTT. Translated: CSASTPTGPLHF.